Listed here is a single T cell receptor (beta chain). This specimen comes from a study of CD8+CD57+ T cells in acquired aplastic anemia. The CDR3 spans 14 residues. V lost 6 bases to trimming and J lost 0 bases, with 9 bases between them. Germline V gene lookup returns CDR1 WNHNN and CDR2 SYGVQD (reference sequence). Researchers used genomic DNA as the template to profile TCR beta VDJ and CDR3. One entry per CDR3 protein, called by TCRdb with MiXCR from the reads. This repertoire shows 150,000 to 200,000 distinct CDR3 sequences, 64% found once; its top ten account for around 45%. This sequence originates from a human donor with severe aplastic anemia or a healthy control (not recorded which). The sample was sorted CD4+, CD8+, or CD8+CD57+ T cells (not recorded which) from PBMCs. The J gene is TRBJ1-3, the V gene TRBV10-1; TRBD1 might be the D (6 bases). CDR3 sequence: CASRDRGSGNTIYF. The CDR3 DNA reads as TGCGCCAGCAGGGACAGAGGCTCTGGAAACACCATATATTTT.